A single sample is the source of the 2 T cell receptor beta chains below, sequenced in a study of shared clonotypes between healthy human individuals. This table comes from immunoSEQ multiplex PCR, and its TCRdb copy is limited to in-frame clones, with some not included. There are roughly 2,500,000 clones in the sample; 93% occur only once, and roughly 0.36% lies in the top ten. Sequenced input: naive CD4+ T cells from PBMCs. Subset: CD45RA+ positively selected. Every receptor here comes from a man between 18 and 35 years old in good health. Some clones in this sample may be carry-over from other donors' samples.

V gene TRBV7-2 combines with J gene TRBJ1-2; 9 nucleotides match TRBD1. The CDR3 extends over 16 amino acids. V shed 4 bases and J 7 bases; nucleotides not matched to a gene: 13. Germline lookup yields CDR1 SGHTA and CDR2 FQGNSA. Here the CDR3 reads CASSSPRGQGSGGYTF. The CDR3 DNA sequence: TGTGCCAGCAGCTCCCCACGCGGACAGGGGTCGGGTGGCTACACCTTC.

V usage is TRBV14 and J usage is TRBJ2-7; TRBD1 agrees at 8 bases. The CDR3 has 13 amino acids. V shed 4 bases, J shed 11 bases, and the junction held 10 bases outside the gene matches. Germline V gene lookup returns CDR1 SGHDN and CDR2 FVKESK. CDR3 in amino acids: CASSLFGQGVKYF. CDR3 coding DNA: TGTGCCAGCAGCCTTTTTGGACAGGGCGTAAAGTACTTC.